This TCR beta chain was recovered during a study of molecular identifiers for immune sequencing clone quantification. Study overall: Four of five splits of RNA from 20,000 or 100,000 naive CD8 cells were sequenced in replicates.

This clonotype came up a few times. Antigen unknown. There are 18 residues in the CDR3. Germline V CDR1 and CDR2: MGHRA, YSYEKL. V gave up 0 bases and J gave up 3 bases; unmatched junction bases: 5. Sorted cells numbering about 19,000 to 1,000,000, with 10%, 30% or 50% RNA, yielded the naive CD8 libraries. Sorting isolated naive CD8 T cells as CD8+CD4-CCR7+CD45RA+ events. TCRdb itself ran the PCR reads through MiXCR, one entry per CDR3 protein. This sample has approximately 500,000 distinct CDR3 sequences, with about a quarter found just once. The study, taken as a whole, reports: Spiked TCR RNA from one Jurkat cell reportedly showed up when mixed among around 1 million naive cells.

This clonotype was sampled from a human donor in good health. Some libraries in this study had Jurkat cell RNA spiked in. Sequencing was done on a sample of naive CD8+ T cells from blood, with Jurkat cell RNA spiked in. Subset meaning: FACS-sorted CD8+CD4-CCR7+CD45RA+ naive T cells. The chain joins TRBV4-1 to TRBJ2-1; 13 positions agree with TRBD2. The CDR3 loop reads CASSQELAGGPIYNEQFF. Here the CDR3 DNA reads TGCGCCAGCAGCCAAGAACTAGCGGGGGGGCCTATCTACAATGAGCAGTTCTTC.